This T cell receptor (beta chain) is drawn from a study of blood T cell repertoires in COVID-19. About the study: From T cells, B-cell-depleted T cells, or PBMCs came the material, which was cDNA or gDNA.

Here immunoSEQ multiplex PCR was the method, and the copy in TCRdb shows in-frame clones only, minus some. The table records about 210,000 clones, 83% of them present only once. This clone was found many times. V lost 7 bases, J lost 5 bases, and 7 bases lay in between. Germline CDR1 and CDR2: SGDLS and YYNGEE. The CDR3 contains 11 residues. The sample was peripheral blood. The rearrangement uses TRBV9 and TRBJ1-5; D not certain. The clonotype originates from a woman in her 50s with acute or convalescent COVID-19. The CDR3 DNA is TGTGCCAGCGGTGGCCATCAGCCCCAGCATTTT. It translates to CASGGHQPQHF.